This T cell receptor beta chain comes out of a study of response to subunit inactivated influenza vaccine. Study-wide results and limits: Authors suggested few new T cells are recruited by each seasonal influenza vaccination.

A single record per CDR3 protein comes from TCRdb applying MiXCR to the RT-PCR reads. The sample yields more than 700,000 distinct CDR3 sequences, roughly 20% seen once. A word on this clonotype: Its antigen is unknown.

The receptor's source is a man aged 45-60 years who received an inactivated influenza vaccine. Sequencing used PBMCs from blood, obtained around 5 days after vaccination.

CDR3 sequence reads: CASSTTGASGNTIYF. CDR3 bases: TGCGCCAGCAGCACAACAGGGGCCTCTGGAAACACCATATATTTT. The chain joins TRBV5-1 to TRBJ1-3, with 7 bases that match TRBD1. The CDR3 runs 15 residues. Trimming cost V 4 bases and J 0 bases; bases outside gene matches: 4. Germline V gives CDR1 SGHRS, CDR2 YFSETQ.